These 27 T cell receptor beta chains came from one sample sequenced in a study of Graves' ophthalmopathy and Graves' hyperthyroidism. The sequenced template was RNA, covering the TCR beta CDR3 region. A first-round RT-PCR used HTBI primers, followed by a second-round multiplex PCR. MiXCR was run by TCRdb on the multiplex PCR reads, yielding one entry per CDR3 protein. This table has about 740,000 distinct CDR3 sequences, approximately 40% appearing once. The specimen was peripheral blood. Receptors originate from an adult man with Graves' ophthalmopathy.

The V call is TRBV7-2, the J call TRBJ1-2; D remains ambiguous. Between the trimmed V and J ends, which lost 5 bases and 4 bases, there was a span of 17 bases. Germline CDR1 reads SGHTA; CDR2 reads FQGNSA. CDR3 length equals 15 residues. The CDR3 DNA reads TGTGCCAGCAGCGCCAGCAGTAGGGATTCCTATGGCTACACCTTC. Translation gives CASSASSRDSYGYTF.

The genes are TRBV29-1 and TRBJ2-5; 10 positions agree with TRBD1. J was trimmed by 6 bases and V by 7 bases; bases with no gene match: 2. Germline-derived CDR1 and CDR2 are SQVTM and ANQGSEA. The CDR3 length is 11 residues. CDR3 in amino acids: CSGGQGQTQYF. CDR3 nucleotide sequence: TGCAGCGGGGGACAGGGGCAGACCCAGTACTTC. The variable domain in full, with the rest retrieved from reference TRBV29-1 and TRBJ2-5, is SAVISQKPSRDICQRGTSLTIQCQVDSQVTMMFWYRQQPGQSLTLIATANQGSEATYESGFVIDKFPISRPNLTFSTLTVSNMSPEDSSIYLCSGGQGQTQYFGPGTRLLVL.

This clonotype was observed a handful of times. This sequence joins TRBV6-6 and TRBJ2-6; TRBD1 matches at 11 bases. The CDR3 is 16 amino acids. V lost 6 bases, J lost 2 bases, and 3 bases stayed unmatched. The germline gives CDR1 MNHNY, CDR2 SVGAGI (reference sequence). The CDR3 spells CASRGQGATGANVLTF. The CDR3 bases are TGTGCCAGCAGAGGACAGGGGGCGACTGGGGCCAACGTCCTGACTTTC.

The chain carries TRBV19 and TRBJ2-7, with 10 bases aligning to TRBD2. After removal of 1 base from V and 2 bases from J, the junction contained 2 bases not matched to a gene. This CDR3 spans 15 amino acids. Germline V gene sequence: CDR1 LNHDA, CDR2 SQIVND (reference sequence). CDR3 region: CASSIVLAGTYEQYF. Here the CDR3 DNA reads TGTGCCAGTAGTATAGTACTAGCGGGGACCTACGAGCAGTACTTC.

The chain couples TRBV20-1 to TRBJ1-1; D might be TRBD1 (5 bases). The germline gives CDR1 DFQATT, CDR2 SNEGSKA (reference sequence). V was pared by 6 bases and J by 4 bases, with 15 bases between. The CDR3 consists of 13 residues. Written as DNA, the CDR3 is TGCAGTGCGAGGCTGAGGGGTCGCACTGAAGCTTTCTTT. Translated, it gives CSARLRGRTEAFF.

With respect to this clonotype: One junction end disagrees with the germline gene, perhaps due to a read error. The V and J genes are TRBV24-1 and TRBJ1-5; TRBD1 is a possible D gene (6 bases). Germline values: CDR1 KGHDR, CDR2 SFDVKD. CDR3 length: 17 amino acids. The CDR3 bases are TGTGCCAGCAGTGAAGCTGCGGGGGACAAAATCAATCAGCCCCAGCATTTT. Protein: CASSEAAGDKINQPQHF.

This clonotype was found many times. This sequence joins TRBV19 and TRBJ1-1; a weak D match, TRBD1 (5 bases). The CDR3 length is 14 residues. V lost 7 bases to trimming and J lost 0 bases, with 12 bases between them. Looked up from germline, CDR1 is LNHDA and CDR2 is SQIVND (reference sequence). CDR3 sequence (DNA): TGTGCCAGTACCAGGGACCCAATGAACACTGAAGCTTTCTTT. This translates into CASTRDPMNTEAFF.

In this sample, this clonotype turned up a few times. The chain links TRBV3-1 to TRBJ1-6; no clear D. CDR1 is LGHDT, CDR2 YNNKEL, per germline (reference sequence). The germline V and J ends were trimmed by 0 bases and 4 bases, with 7 bases remaining between them. The CDR3 loop spans 15 amino acids. CDR3: CASSQDRRYNSPLHF. CDR3 DNA sequence: TGTGCCAGCAGCCAAGACAGACGGTATAATTCACCCCTCCACTTT. The full variable domain, with the rest looked up from reference TRBV3-1 and TRBJ1-6, is DTAVSQTPKYLVTQMGNDKSIKCEQNLGHDTMYWYKQDSKKFLKIMFSYNNKELIINETVPNRFSPKSPDKAHLNLHINSLELGDSAVYFCASSQDRRYNSPLHFGNGTRLTVT.

This rearrangement joins TRBV15 to TRBJ1-1; D possibly corresponds to TRBD1 (5 bases). Germline V CDR1 and CDR2: LNHNV, YYDKDF (reference sequence). The V end lost 7 bases, the J end lost 4 bases, and 22 bases lay between the germline ends. CDR3 length: 16 amino acids. CDR3 protein: CATTPGSGGWATEAFF. DNA of the CDR3: TGTGCCACCACTCCCGGGTCGGGGGGTTGGGCCACTGAAGCTTTCTTT.

This chain joins TRBV20-1 and TRBJ2-5, with unresolved D. From germline, CDR1 is DFQATT and CDR2 SNEGSKA (reference sequence). V dropped 1 base and J dropped 0 bases, with 6 bases sitting between them. The CDR3 spans 13 residues. For the CDR3, the DNA is TGCAGTGCTAGAGGCATTAACCAAGAGACCCAGTACTTC. Translation gives CSARGINQETQYF.

The rearrangement links TRBV9 to TRBJ2-7; D gene ambiguous. Germline CDR1 is SGDLS and CDR2 is YYNGEE. The CDR3 extends over 12 amino acids. Trimming took off 0 bases at V and 6 bases at J, with 7 bases between the two ends. The CDR3 loop is CASSVGAGEQYF. The CDR3 DNA is TGTGCCAGCAGCGTAGGGGCCGGCGAGCAGTACTTC.

The chain has TRBV6-4 and TRBJ1-3; D is possibly TRBD1 (5 bases). CDR3 length equals 17 residues. Trimming took 5 bases from V and 2 from J, leaving 19 bases between them. The germline gives CDR1 MRHNA, CDR2 SNTAGT. The CDR3 protein is CASSPYATQGPGNTIYF. In nucleotides, the CDR3 is TGTGCCAGCAGTCCTTATGCCACGCAGGGTCCTGGAAACACCATATATTTT.

Only one count was recorded for this clonotype. The rearrangement uses TRBV10-3 and TRBJ1-1; 9 bases align to TRBD1. With 6 bases clipped from V and 5 bases from J, the junction kept 4 bases outside the gene matches. Germline CDR1 is ENHRY and CDR2 is SYGVKD. CDR3 size: 13 residues. This CDR3 reads CAIRDRGRTEAFF. Written as DNA, the CDR3 is TGTGCCATCAGGGACAGGGGAAGGACTGAAGCTTTCTTT.

This clonotype came up a few times. The chain carries TRBV2 and TRBJ2-5; TRBD1 agrees at 7 bases. With 3 bases clipped from V and 2 bases from J, the junction kept 6 bases outside the gene matches. This CDR3 has 15 residues. Germline loops: CDR1 SNHLY, CDR2 FYNNEI. In DNA, the CDR3 is TGTGCCAGCAGTGAGACCGGGACAGTACAAGAGACCCAGTACTTC. This encodes CASSETGTVQETQYF. Based on the CDR3 plus reference TRBV2 and TRBJ2-5, the full variable domain is EPEVTQTPSHQVTQMGQEVILRCVPISNHLYFYWYRQILGQKVEFLVSFYNNEISEKSEIFDDQFSVERPDGSNFTLKIRSTKLEDSAMYFCASSETGTVQETQYFGPGTRLLVL.

The chain joins TRBV19 to TRBJ2-5; maybe TRBD2 (6 bases). The V end lost 11 bases, the J end lost 5 bases, and 21 bases lay between the germline ends. Germline V gene sequence: CDR1 LNHDA, CDR2 SQIVND (reference sequence). This CDR3 has 14 residues. The CDR3 sequence: CAWNPRGLAETQYF. CDR3 DNA sequence: TGTGCCTGGAATCCTAGGGGACTGGCGGAGACCCAGTACTTC. The whole variable domain, remainder taken from reference TRBV19 and TRBJ2-5, is DGGITQSPKYLFRKEGQNVTLSCEQNLNHDAMYWYRQDPGQGLRLIYYSQIVNDFQKGDIAEGYSVSREKKESFPLTVTSAQKNPTAFYLCAWNPRGLAETQYFGPGTRLLVL.

The sample holds a few counts of this clonotype. The rearrangement links TRBV12-3 or TRBV12-4 to TRBJ2-5; 9 nucleotides match TRBD2. The J segment lost 1 base and the V segment lost 2 bases, leaving 8 bases of the junction unmatched. The CDR3 has 17 residues. CDR3 residues: CASSLRVASGAQETQYF. The CDR3 DNA reads TGTGCCAGCAGTTTAAGGGTAGCTAGCGGGGCCCAAGAGACCCAGTACTTC.

As DNA, the CDR3 is TGTGCCAGCAGCAAGTTGAACACTGAAGCTTTCTTT. This gives the protein CASSKLNTEAFF. The chain is built from TRBV7-9 and TRBJ1-1; unclear D gene. CDR1 and CDR2 (germline): SEHNR, FQNEAQ (reference sequence). This CDR3 comprises 12 residues. The germline V and J ends were trimmed by 5 bases and 0 bases, with 4 bases remaining between them.

This rearrangement joins TRBV15 to TRBJ2-7, with D uncertain. This CDR3 contains 17 residues. Trimming removed 1 base at V and 5 bases at J, with 21 bases between. Looked up from germline, CDR1 is LNHNV and CDR2 is YYDKDF (reference sequence). CDR3 in amino acids: CATSRGPIQNSHDEQYF. The CDR3 DNA sequence: TGTGCCACCAGCAGAGGCCCTATACAGAATTCCCATGACGAGCAGTACTTC.

This chain links TRBV7-9 with TRBJ2-7; the D is unclear. V was shortened by 1 base and J by 6 bases, with 10 bases between the two germline ends. Germline values: CDR1 SEHNR, CDR2 FQNEAQ (reference sequence). The CDR3 is 13 amino acids. The CDR3 DNA is TGTGCCAGCAGCTTAGGGCAGACCAGCGAGCAGTACTTC. Amino acids: CASSLGQTSEQYF.

The chain joins TRBV2 to TRBJ2-5; D is perhaps TRBD1 or TRBD2 (6 bases each). There are 13 residues in the CDR3. V lost 7 bases and J lost 5, with 14 bases in between. Germline CDR1 SNHLY, CDR2 FYNNEI. CDR3 amino acids: CASMRGAGETQYF. CDR3 in DNA: TGTGCCAGCATGAGGGGGGCGGGGGAGACCCAGTACTTC.

The rearrangement joins TRBV7-2 to TRBJ2-3; 9 positions agree with TRBD2. This CDR3 is built from 13 residues. Trimming at V came to 6 bases and at J to 3 bases, leaving 1 base not matched to a gene. Germline CDR1 reads SGHTA; CDR2 reads FQGNSA. This chain's CDR3 is CASRLAGTDTQYF. For the CDR3, the DNA is TGTGCCAGCAGGCTAGCGGGAACAGATACGCAGTATTTT.

This clonotype was seen many times. This CDR3 is CASSLALEPQETQYF. CDR3 DNA: TGTGCCAGCAGCTTAGCCCTCGAACCCCAAGAGACCCAGTACTTC. The V gene is TRBV7-7, the J gene TRBJ2-5, with D unresolved. The CDR3 has 15 residues. The germline gives CDR1 SSHAT, CDR2 FNYEAQ (reference sequence). Trimming removed 0 bases from V and 1 base from J, with 9 bases in between.

The gene calls are TRBV4-3 and TRBJ2-2; D is perhaps TRBD1 or TRBD2 (5 bases each). This CDR3 is built from 15 residues. V was pared by 0 bases and J by 6 bases, with 11 bases between. Germline lookup yields CDR1 LGHNA and CDR2 YSLEER. CDR3 amino acids: CASSQEGVVAGELFF. The CDR3 DNA is TGCGCCAGCAGCCAAGAGGGGGTCGTCGCCGGGGAGCTGTTTTTT.

There are many counts of this clonotype. This sequence joins TRBV15 and TRBJ1-5; unclear D gene. Germline CDR1 is LNHNV and CDR2 is YYDKDF (reference sequence). The V gene lost 0 bases and the J gene lost 11 bases, with 14 bases spanning the gap. The CDR3 loop spans 14 amino acids. The CDR3 sequence is CATSRDPDPSTQHF. In DNA, the CDR3 is TGTGCCACCAGCAGAGATCCCGACCCCTCAACCCAGCATTTT.

In its sample, this clonotype was seen once. The germline gene is not matched at one end of the junction; a read error may be the cause. The V call is TRBV7-8, the J call TRBJ2-6; the D call may be TRBD1 or TRBD2 (5 bases each). Per germline, CDR1 SGHVS and CDR2 FQNEAQ. The CDR3 has 15 residues. CDR3 region: CASGLVGAGANVLTF. CDR3 bases: TGTGCCAGCGGCTTGGTGGGGGCTGGGGCCAACGTCCTGACTTTC.

In this sample, this clonotype turned up many times. The chain employs TRBV20-1 and TRBJ1-6; 7 nucleotides agree with TRBD1. There are 13 residues in the CDR3. Germline values: CDR1 DFQATT, CDR2 SNEGSKA (reference sequence). V was clipped by 5 bases and J by 7 bases; unmatched bases: 5. Written as DNA, the CDR3 is TGCAGTGCTTGGGGACAGCCGAATTCACCCCTCCACTTT. It translates to CSAWGQPNSPLHF.

Regarding this clonotype: A junction end diverges from the germline sequence, so it may reflect a read error. The V and J genes are TRBV19 and TRBJ2-7; the match to TRBD2 covers 15 bases. The CDR3 is 18 residues long. Per the germline V gene, CDR1 is LNHDA and CDR2 is SQIVND (reference sequence). The CDR3 protein is CASRFGLAGGPSTYGQYF. CDR3 nucleotide sequence: TGTGCCAGTCGTTTCGGACTAGCGGGAGGGCCTTCCACCTACGGGCAGTACTTC.